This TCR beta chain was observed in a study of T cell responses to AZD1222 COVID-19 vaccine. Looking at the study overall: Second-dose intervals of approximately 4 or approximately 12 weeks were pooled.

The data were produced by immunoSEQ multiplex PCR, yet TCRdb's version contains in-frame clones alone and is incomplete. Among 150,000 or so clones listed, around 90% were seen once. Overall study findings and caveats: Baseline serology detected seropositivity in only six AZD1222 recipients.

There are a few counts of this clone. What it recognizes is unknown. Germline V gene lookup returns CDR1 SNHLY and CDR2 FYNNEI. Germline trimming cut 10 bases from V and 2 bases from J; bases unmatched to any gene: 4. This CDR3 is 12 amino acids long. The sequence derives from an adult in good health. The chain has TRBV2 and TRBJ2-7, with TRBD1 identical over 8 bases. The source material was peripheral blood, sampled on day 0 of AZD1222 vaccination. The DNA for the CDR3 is TGTGCCACCGGGACAGGTGCCTACGAGCAGTACTTC. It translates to CATGTGAYEQYF.